What follows are 14 T cell receptor beta chains derived from one specimen sequenced in a study of OX40 agonist ivuxolimab in advanced cancers. Some clones are missing from TCRdb's copy, which holds only in-frame ones; the method was immunoSEQ multiplex PCR. The data show tens of thousands of clones, with approximately 86% seen just once and under 70% held by the top ten. The sequencing here drew on CD4+ or CD8+ T cells sorted from blood, taken in a trial of the OX40 agonist ivuxolimab. The receptors derive from an adult with an advanced solid tumor such as melanoma, head and neck, liver or kidney cancer.

CDR3 region: CASSQDQGSDTQYF. The DNA of the CDR3 is TGCGCCAGCAGCCAAGATCAGGGCTCAGATACGCAGTATTTT. The chain combines TRBV4-3 with TRBJ2-3; maybe TRBD1 (5 bases). Deletions cut 0 bases from V and 4 bases from J, with 8 bases between. The germline gives CDR1 LGHNA, CDR2 YSLEER. The CDR3 is 14 residues long.

V is TRBV6-6 and J is TRBJ2-5; no definite D call. The CDR3 sequence is 12 residues long. Germline assignment: CDR1 MNHNY and CDR2 SVGAGI (reference sequence). V lost 8 bases and J lost 5, with 12 bases in between. Here the CDR3 reads CASLTEGETQYF. DNA of the CDR3: TGTGCCAGCCTTACCGAAGGGGAGACCCAGTACTTC.

V usage is TRBV6-1 and J usage is TRBJ2-2; no reliable D call. CDR1 and CDR2 from the germline V gene are MNHNS and SASEGT. V dropped 0 bases and J dropped 5 bases, with 4 bases sitting between them. The CDR3 covers 13 residues. CDR3 residues: CASSEAGTGELFF. The CDR3 DNA reads as TGTGCCAGCAGTGAAGCCGGGACCGGGGAGCTGTTTTTT.

This clone was detected a few times. This chain uses TRBV5-5 with TRBJ2-6, with 7 positions matching TRBD1. The V segment lost 5 bases and the J segment 3 bases; nucleotides outside the gene matches: 2. From germline, CDR1 is SGHKS and CDR2 YYEKEE (reference sequence). There are 14 residues in the CDR3. The CDR3 region has the DNA TGTGCCAGCAGAACAGGGGTTGGGGCCAACGTCCTGACTTTC. It is translated as CASRTGVGANVLTF.

The chain links TRBV4-1 to TRBJ2-4; 7 bases match TRBD1. The V and J ends lost 2 bases and 5 bases, in that order; junction bases with no gene match: 0. The germline V gene has CDR1 MGHRA and CDR2 YSYEKL. CDR3 length: 13 amino acids. The DNA of the CDR3 is TGCGCCAGCAGCCAAACAGGGGAAAACATTCAGTACTTC. The encoded protein is CASSQTGENIQYF.

The chain uses TRBV7-6 and TRBJ1-1; D ambiguous. Trimming cost V 5 bases and J 8 bases, with 9 bases left between them. CDR1 and CDR2 (germline): SGHVS, FNYEAQ. This CDR3 is 11 amino acids long. In DNA, the CDR3 is TGTGCCAGCAGCGACGGTACCGAAGCTTTCTTT. Translating it yields CASSDGTEAFF.

V gene TRBV28 combines with J gene TRBJ1-5; TRBD1 might be the D (6 bases). V was trimmed by 5 bases and J by 1 base, leaving 12 bases between them. The CDR3 covers 15 residues. Germline CDR1 is MDHEN and CDR2 is SYDVKM. CDR3 sequence: CASSTPGTSNQPQHF. In nucleotides, the CDR3 is TGTGCCAGCAGTACACCAGGGACAAGCAATCAGCCCCAGCATTTT.

This rearrangement joins TRBV28 to TRBJ2-3, with TRBD1 identical over 7 bases. With 6 bases clipped from V and 4 bases from J, the junction kept 10 bases outside the gene matches. Germline values: CDR1 MDHEN, CDR2 SYDVKM. The CDR3 sequence is 15 residues long. CDR3 sequence reads: CASRGQTRRADTQYF. The CDR3 region has the DNA TGTGCCAGCAGGGGACAGACACGTCGGGCAGATACGCAGTATTTT.

The CDR3 sequence: CAVLGQGTTGELFF. The CDR3 coding sequence is TGTGCCGTCCTCGGACAGGGGACCACCGGGGAGCTGTTTTTT. This sequence joins TRBV5-8 and TRBJ2-2, with TRBD1 matching over 9 bases. Trimming cost V 10 bases and J 4 bases; bases outside gene matches: 8. The CDR3 sequence is 14 residues long. The germline V gene has CDR1 SGHTS and CDR2 YDEGEE.

V is TRBV28 and J is TRBJ2-7; TRBD1 is a possible D gene (5 bases). The CDR3 totals 12 residues. Germline-derived CDR1 and CDR2 are MDHEN and SYDVKM. The V and J ends lost 8 bases and 0 bases respectively, with 8 bases between them. The CDR3 nucleotides are TGTGCCAGCCAGGGAAACTCCTACGAGCAGTACTTC. Its translation is CASQGNSYEQYF.

The chain uses TRBV27 and TRBJ1-3; 7 bases are shared with TRBD1. Germline values: CDR1 MNHEY, CDR2 SMNVEV (reference sequence). The CDR3 consists of 15 residues. Trimming removed 7 bases from V and 0 bases from J; junction bases left unmatched: 6. The CDR3 DNA reads TGTGCCAGCACCTACAGGGGTCCCTCTGGAAACACCATATATTTT. It codes for CASTYRGPSGNTIYF.

The chain is built from TRBV28 and TRBJ2-1; 12 bases agree with TRBD1. V dropped 2 bases and J dropped 10; count of bases not matched to a gene: 6. Per the germline V gene, CDR1 is MDHEN and CDR2 is SYDVKM. The CDR3 is made up of 15 amino acids. CDR3 loop: CASSLGDRGRREQFF. As DNA, the CDR3 is TGTGCCAGCAGTTTAGGGGACAGGGGGCGCCGGGAGCAGTTCTTC.

This chain uses TRBV18 with TRBJ2-7, with a possible D match to TRBD2 (6 bases). The germline gives CDR1 KGHSH, CDR2 LQKENI. This CDR3 has 14 residues. Trimming removed 0 bases from V and 6 bases from J, with 12 bases in between. The CDR3 DNA reads TGTGCCAGCTCACCACCGGGGACGGAGGGCGAGCAGTACTTC. Translating gives CASSPPGTEGEQYF. Complete variable domain (other parts from reference TRBV18 and TRBJ2-7): NAGVMQNPRHLVRRRGQEARLRCSPMKGHSHVYWYRQLPEEGLKFMVYLQKENIIDESGMPKERFSAEFPKEGPSILRIQQVVRGDSAAYFCASSPPGTEGEQYFGPGTRLTVT.

This clone was detected a few times. V is TRBV16 and J is TRBJ2-3; a possible D gene is TRBD2 (5 bases). The CDR3 consists of 20 residues. The germline gives CDR1 KGHSY, CDR2 FQNENV. The V and J ends lost 7 bases and 2 bases respectively, with 31 bases between them. The CDR3 is CASTPLHIDNRSGFTDTQYF. CDR3 nucleotides: TGTGCCAGCACCCCTTTGCACATCGACAATAGGAGCGGATTCACAGATACGCAGTATTTT.